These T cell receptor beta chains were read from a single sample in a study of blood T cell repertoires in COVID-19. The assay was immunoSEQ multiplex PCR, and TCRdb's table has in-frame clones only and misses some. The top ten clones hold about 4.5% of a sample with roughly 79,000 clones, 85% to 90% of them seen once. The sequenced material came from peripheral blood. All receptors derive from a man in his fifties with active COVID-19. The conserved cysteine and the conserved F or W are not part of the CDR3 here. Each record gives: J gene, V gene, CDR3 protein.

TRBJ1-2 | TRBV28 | ASIGSGLRNYGYT
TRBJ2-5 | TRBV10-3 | AIQTSGQETQY
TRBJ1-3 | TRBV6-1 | ASSGLRLGSGNTIY
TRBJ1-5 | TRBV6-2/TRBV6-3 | ASSSDRDRNQPQH
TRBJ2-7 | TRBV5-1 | ASMGQTTYEQY
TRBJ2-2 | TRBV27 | ASSSPTNTGELF
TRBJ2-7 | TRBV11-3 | ASSLGPQGTLYEQY
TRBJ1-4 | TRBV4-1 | ASSQDPGTTTNEKLF
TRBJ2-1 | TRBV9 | ASSTLLGQGRSDEQF
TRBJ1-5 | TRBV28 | ASSLTWTGGNQPQH
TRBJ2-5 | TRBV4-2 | ASSQDRGRRETQY
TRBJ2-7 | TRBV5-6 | ASSLTGSSSYEQY
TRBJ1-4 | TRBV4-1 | ASSQGQGAGSEKLF
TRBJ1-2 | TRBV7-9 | ASSYGGADRGGGYT
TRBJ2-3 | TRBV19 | AKKRTDTQY
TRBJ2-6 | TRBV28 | ASSFVQGKGSGANVLT
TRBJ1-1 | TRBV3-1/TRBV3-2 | ASSPGQGTVNTEAF
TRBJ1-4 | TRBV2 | ASRDRVGNEKLF
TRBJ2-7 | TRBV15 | ATSRARSVAGSYEQY
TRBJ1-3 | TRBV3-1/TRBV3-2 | ASSQVRDSLYSGNTIY
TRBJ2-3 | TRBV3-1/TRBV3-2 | ASSHGLAGGPDTQY
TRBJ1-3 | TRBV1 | TSSHKEGGAGNTIY
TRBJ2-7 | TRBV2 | ASSERDHDEQY